This is a list of T cell receptor beta chains from one sample in a study of T cell responses to AZD1222 COVID-19 vaccine. Only in-frame clones appear in the TCRdb table, and some are missing; sequencing was by immunoSEQ multiplex PCR. The sample shows approximately 110,000 clones, around 82% of them seen only once. The sample in question was peripheral blood, obtained on day 0 of AZD1222 vaccination. Receptors originate from an adult in good health. Each CDR3 is given with its conserved first and last residue. The D gene is left open where the match is weak. Clone size is given for some rows only: seen once, a few or many times, or a class if the clone is expanded.

v_gene,abundance,j_gene,d_gene,CDR3aa,CDR3nt
TRBV7-7,few,TRBJ2-5,NA,CASSLAGGKTQYF,TGTGCTAGCAGCTTAGCAGGGGGGAAGACCCAGTACTTC
TRBV7-6,few,TRBJ2-2,NA,CASSLVPGELFF,TGTGCCAGCAGCTTAGTACCCGGGGAGCTGTTTTTT
TRBV19,once,TRBJ1-6,TRBD1,CASSRTGLNNSPLHF,TGTGCCAGTAGTCGGACAGGGCTCAATAATTCACCCCTCCACTTT
TRBV11-2,NA,TRBJ2-1,NA,CASSLWGLRNEQFF,TGTGCCAGCAGCTTATGGGGGCTCAGAAATGAGCAGTTCTTC
TRBV28,once,TRBJ2-7,TRBD1,CASSPFRTGNYEQYF,TGTGCCAGCAGTCCCTTTCGGACAGGGAACTACGAGCAGTACTTC
TRBV4-3,NA,TRBJ2-7,TRBD1,CASSQGQAYEQYF,TGCGCCAGCAGCCAGGGACAGGCCTACGAGCAGTACTTC
TRBV19,NA,TRBJ2-1,TRBD2,CASFSGEIHNEQFF,TGTGCCAGTTTTAGCGGGGAGATTCACAATGAGCAGTTCTTC
TRBV3-1/TRBV3-2,NA,TRBJ2-5,TRBD2,CASSQAGGRSRRETQYF,TGTGCCAGCAGCCAAGCGGGGGGGCGATCTAGGCGAGAGACCCAGTACTTC
TRBV7-2,NA,TRBJ1-3,NA,CASSAVGGSGNTIYF,TGTGCCAGCAGCGCCGTGGGTGGCTCTGGAAACACCATATATTTT
TRBV14,NA,TRBJ2-7,TRBD2,CASSQYGGAHEQYF,TGTGCCAGCAGCCAATACGGGGGGGCCCACGAGCAGTACTTC
TRBV4-2,NA,TRBJ2-1,NA,CASSQDPTPGDEQFF,TGTGCCAGCAGCCAAGATCCGACACCTGGGGATGAGCAGTTCTTC
TRBV7-3,NA,TRBJ1-1,NA,CASSLSGGNTEAFF,TGTGCCAGCAGCTTAAGCGGAGGGAACACTGAAGCTTTCTTT
TRBV3-1/TRBV3-2,NA,TRBJ1-2,NA,CASSQDLLFYTF,TGTGCCAGCAGCCAAGATCTGCTCTTCTACACCTTC
TRBV24-1,NA,TRBJ2-2,TRBD1,CATSESTGARRGELFF,TGTGCCACCAGTGAGAGTACAGGGGCTCGGCGCGGGGAGCTGTTTTTT
TRBV7-9,NA,TRBJ2-7,NA,CASSSGRGRALYEQYF,TGTGCCAGCAGCTCCGGTCGAGGAAGGGCTCTCTACGAGCAGTACTTC
TRBV6-5,once,TRBJ1-4,NA,CASSYSAQINEKLFF,TGTGCCAGCAGTTACTCGGCTCAAATTAATGAAAAACTGTTTTTT
TRBV2,NA,TRBJ2-7,NA,CASSPDTPSYEQYF,TGTGCCAGCAGTCCTGACACCCCTTCCTACGAGCAGTACTTC
TRBV7-2,NA,TRBJ1-1,TRBD1,CASSWTGGDTEAFF,TGTGCCAGCAGCTGGACAGGGGGAGACACTGAAGCTTTCTTT
TRBV9,NA,TRBJ2-7,NA,CASSATDVPYEQYF,TGTGCCAGCAGCGCGACAGATGTTCCTTACGAGCAGTACTTC
TRBV6-6,NA,TRBJ1-5,TRBD1,CASGQGDYQPQHF,TGTGCCAGCGGACAGGGGGATTATCAGCCCCAGCATTTT
TRBV7-9,NA,TRBJ2-5,NA,CASSFRDFQETQYF,TGTGCCAGCAGCTTTCGGGACTTCCAAGAGACCCAGTACTTC
TRBV13,NA,TRBJ2-7,NA,CASSTQSTPSYEQYF,TGTGCCAGCAGCACCCAGAGTACCCCTTCCTACGAGCAGTACTTC
TRBV10-3,NA,TRBJ1-1,NA,CATSPGLWEGGNTEAFF,TGTGCCACCTCACCGGGACTCTGGGAAGGGGGGAACACTGAAGCTTTCTTT
TRBV30,few,TRBJ2-5,NA,CAGKPPGAYRETQYF,TGTGCCGGCAAACCCCCGGGGGCGTATAGGGAGACCCAGTACTTC
TRBV5-1,few,TRBJ1-4,TRBD1,CASSPWTGGYLREKLFF,TGCGCCAGCAGCCCCTGGACAGGGGGGTATTTAAGGGAAAAACTGTTTTTT
TRBV7-3,NA,TRBJ1-6,NA,CASSSGGNNSPLHF,TGTGCCAGCAGCTCGGGGGGAAATAATTCACCCCTCCACTTT
TRBV14,NA,TRBJ2-2,NA,CASRIGGTGELFF,TGTGCCAGCAGAATAGGGGGCACCGGGGAGCTGTTTTTT
TRBV6-1,NA,TRBJ2-3,TRBD2,CASSERLAGSDTQYF,TGTGCCAGCAGTGAAAGGCTAGCGGGGTCAGATACGCAGTATTTT
TRBV28,NA,TRBJ1-2,NA,CASSEHKNYGYTF,TGTGCCAGCAGTGAACATAAAAACTATGGCTACACCTTC
TRBV27,NA,TRBJ1-2,NA,CASSWGGQGNGYTF,TGTGCCAGCAGTTGGGGGGGGCAGGGGAATGGCTACACCTTC
TRBV2,NA,TRBJ2-4,NA,CASLISQGGSKNIQYF,TGTGCCAGCCTAATTTCACAGGGCGGCAGCAAAAACATTCAGTACTTC
TRBV11-1,NA,TRBJ2-3,TRBD2,CASSRTSGVADTQYF,TGTGCCAGCAGCCGGACTAGCGGGGTGGCAGATACGCAGTATTTT
TRBV25-1,NA,TRBJ2-2,NA,CASSEFKVGDTGELFF,TGTGCCAGCAGTGAATTTAAGGTTGGGGACACCGGGGAGCTGTTTTTT
TRBV27,NA,TRBJ1-1,NA,CASWRSSTEAFF,TGTGCCAGTTGGAGGTCCAGCACTGAAGCTTTCTTT
TRBV12-3/TRBV12-4,NA,TRBJ1-2,NA,CASRGVDGYTF,TGTGCCAGCCGGGGAGTGGATGGCTACACCTTC
TRBV7-9,NA,TRBJ2-2,NA,CASITAGDAGELFF,TGTGCCAGCATTACGGCTGGGGACGCCGGGGAGCTGTTTTTT
TRBV4-1,once,TRBJ1-5,NA,CASSQLQGVRQPQHF,TGCGCCAGCAGCCAACTACAGGGAGTCAGGCAGCCCCAGCATTTT
TRBV10-2,NA,TRBJ1-1,NA,CASGQLEAFF,TGCGCCAGCGGACAGCTTGAAGCTTTCTTT
TRBV27,NA,TRBJ1-5,NA,CASSSSRGGNQPQHF,TGTGCCAGCAGTTCCTCAAGGGGCGGCAATCAGCCCCAGCATTTT
TRBV7-2,NA,TRBJ1-1,NA,CASSWGGRGAIPEAFF,TGTGCCAGCAGCTGGGGGGGCCGCGGGGCCATCCCTGAAGCTTTCTTT
TRBV6-2/TRBV6-3,NA,TRBJ2-5,TRBD1,CASSPGTGVSETQYF,TGTGCCAGCAGCCCCGGGACAGGGGTTTCGGAGACCCAGTACTTC
TRBV6-6,NA,TRBJ1-1,NA,CASGPVGNTEAFF,TGTGCCAGCGGCCCGGTCGGGAACACTGAAGCTTTCTTT
TRBV12-3/TRBV12-4,NA,TRBJ2-1,TRBD2,CASSLGGINEQFF,TGTGCCAGCAGTTTGGGGGGGATCAATGAGCAGTTCTTC
TRBV3-1/TRBV3-2,NA,TRBJ1-6,NA,CASSQGSENSPLHF,TGTGCCAGCAGCCAAGGGAGCGAGAATTCACCCCTCCACTTT
TRBV2,few,TRBJ1-5,NA,CASSDGPGGPQHF,TGTGCCAGCAGTGATGGACCCGGCGGGCCCCAGCATTTT
TRBV15,NA,TRBJ1-2,NA,CATSADSYGYTF,TGTGCCACCAGCGCCGACAGCTATGGCTACACCTTC
TRBV10-3,NA,TRBJ1-1,TRBD1,CAISDLGGKNTEAFF,TGTGCCATCAGTGACCTAGGGGGCAAGAACACTGAAGCTTTCTTT
TRBV5-6,NA,TRBJ1-1,NA,CASSPGRSFAEAFF,TGTGCCAGCAGCCCCGGACGGTCCTTTGCTGAAGCTTTCTTT
TRBV2,NA,TRBJ1-6,NA,CASSTTGGRGNSPLHF,TGTGCCAGCAGTACCACGGGGGGGAGGGGAAATTCACCCCTCCACTTT
TRBV11-2,NA,TRBJ2-2,TRBD1,CASSSGTGRTGELFF,TGTGCCAGCAGCTCCGGGACAGGGAGGACCGGGGAGCTGTTTTTT
TRBV13,NA,TRBJ1-4,NA,CASSFGTGNEKLFF,TGTGCCAGCAGCTTCGGGACGGGTAATGAAAAACTGTTTTTT
TRBV7-3,NA,TRBJ2-4,NA,CASSLDSFNIQYF,TGTGCCAGCAGCTTAGACAGTTTTAACATTCAGTACTTC
TRBV6-2/TRBV6-3,NA,TRBJ1-1,TRBD1,CASTSSAGGGENTEAFF,TGTGCCAGCACTTCCTCGGCAGGGGGCGGCGAGAACACTGAAGCTTTCTTT
TRBV6-5,NA,TRBJ1-6,TRBD1,CASTLTGGANSPLHF,TGTGCCAGCACCCTGACAGGGGGCGCAAATTCACCCCTCCACTTT
TRBV4-1,NA,TRBJ1-6,NA,CASSPRAPGSPLHF,TGCGCCAGCAGCCCTAGGGCCCCAGGTTCACCCCTCCACTTT